Given below is one TCR beta chain in context. This receptor's antigen is unknown. The sample holds no much larger clone one base away, and base qualities are not on file. CD4+ T cells from unexposed donors were collected before the COVID-19 pandemic (2011-2018). To separate naive from memory CD4+ T cells, cryopreserved PBMCs first underwent CD4 enrichment and then EasySep naive CD4+ T cell enrichment. The leukapheresis product used for the unexposed donors was purchased from a commercial source. PBMCs were isolated from leukapheresis product or whole blood by Ficoll-Paque PLUS gradient centrifugation. The PBMCs went either fresh into the expansion assay or into cryopreservation at -140 degrees C. The QIAamp Micro DNA Kit was used to extract genomic DNA from the CD4+ T cells. Deep-resolution immunoSEQ TCR-beta sequencing was performed on DNA from uncultured naive and memory CD4+ T cells. The published analysis was carried out like this. During preprocessing, nonproductive sequences were removed, along with CDR3s that did not begin with C, did not end with F or W, or were shorter than 7 amino acids. Cultured and uncultured naive and memory CD4+ repertoires were searched for previously identified spike- and CEF-reactive CDR3s. CDR3 homology was measured as pairwise Levenshtein distance, computed with the stringdist R package after trimming three terminal residues from each end. TCRdb limited this immuneACCESS table to in-frame rearrangements with V and J called. A share of clones is missing; checked studies link under half to unresolved V genes, and the rest is unexplained. That table furnishes V, J and clone size, whereas the DNA furnished D and trimming. This sample has roughly 63,000 clones in its table, and about 94% of those were observed once. The ten biggest clones cover around 0.13% of the sample.

In the germline V gene (reference sequence), CDR1 corresponds to SEHNR and CDR2 to FQNEAQ. Germline trimming amounts to 4 bases on V and 6 bases on J, with 9 as the count of junction bases outside the gene matches. From the cysteine up to the phenylalanine, the CDR3 has a length of 16 residues. Only the CDR3 DNA is retained, 48 bases long and in frame from the first base. This sample is part of a study of CD4 T cells in relation to SARS-CoV-2 and coronaviruses (dated by TCRdb to about 2021). Regarding the study in general: HLA restriction was mapped for shared crossreactive spike epitopes using patient-derived lymphoblastoid cell lines. At the level of individual TCR clonotypes, the study measured memory CD4+ T cell crossreactivity between SARS-CoV-2 spike protein and common cold coronavirus spike proteins. The Adaptive Biotechnologies TCR-sequencing kit was used for samples from three pre-COVID donors and for the naive versus memory experiments, whereas the other data were Illumina-based. A different TCR-beta assay, based on Illumina, was used to sequence expansion assays from other donors in the study. Findings and caveats that apply to the study as a whole: Pre-pandemic and post-infection samples were not both contributed by any donor, so tracing of the source of pre-existing responses was limited. Significantly weaker SARS-CoV-2-driven expansion was shown by crossreactive clones than by monoreactive clones, consistent with antigenic imprinting. Sequencing naive versus memory cells indicated that the assay picks up memory recall responses, not primary responses primed during culture. The study was limited by small numbers of patients and tested TCRs. Because the crossreactivity analysis focused on spike protein, crossreactivity against other viral proteins was not assessed. Memory CD4+ clonotypes crossrecognizing SARS-CoV-2 and at least one common cold coronavirus spike were found in approximately 60% of donors.

The clonotype was recovered from a human donor in good health. The rearrangement combines TRBV7-9 with TRBJ2-2, with 9 middle bases fitting TRBD1. Sequences were obtained from naive CD4+ T cells from PBMCs. Interpreted using the paper, the cell subset or site label stands for: naive CD4+ T cells isolated by negative enrichment. The CDR3 region reads CASSWAQGADSGELFF. In nucleotides, the sequence is TGTGCCAGCAGCTGGGCACAGGGGGCAGACTCCGGGGAGCTGTTTTTT.